The rows below give T cell receptor beta chains drawn from one sample of a study of T cells in Graves' hyperthyroidism and ophthalmopathy. A single record per CDR3 protein comes from TCRdb applying MiXCR to the multiplex PCR reads. The profile covers about 570,000 distinct CDR3 sequences, with roughly 50% appearing a single time and 19% taken by the ten largest. Sequenced: peripheral blood or thyroid tissue (not recorded which). These receptors were taken from an adult woman with Graves' disease, either hyperthyroidism or ophthalmopathy (not recorded which). CDR3s include the opening cysteine and the closing phenylalanine or tryptophan. Fields, in order: clone size, V gene, J gene, D gene, CDR3 protein, CDR3 DNA. D genes are given only for firm matches. Not every row has a clone size; where given, it reads once, few, many or a size class.

>NA|TRBV19|TRBJ1-5|NA
CASNPRGFSNQPQHF
TGTGCCAGTAATCCTAGAGGGTTTAGCAATCAGCCCCAGCATTTT
>once|TRBV2|TRBJ2-2|NA
CASRMGVRTYGYTGELFF
TGTGCCAGCCGTATGGGGGTTAGGACCTATGGCTACACCGGGGAGCTGTTTTTT
>many|TRBV29-1|TRBJ1-4|NA
CSGRGEKLFF
TGCAGCGGCCGGGGTGAAAAACTGTTTTTT
>once|TRBV6-5|TRBJ2-7|NA
CAGSHRDIYEQYF
TGTGCCGGCAGCCACCGGGACATATACGAGCAGTACTTC
>NA|TRBV12-3/TRBV12-4|TRBJ1-6|NA
CASSWPGHYNSPLHF
TGTGCCAGCAGTTGGCCGGGACACTATAATTCACCCCTCCACTTT
>few|TRBV7-9|TRBJ1-2|NA
CASSLDLGNYGYTF
TGTGCCAGCAGCTTAGATCTAGGGAACTATGGCTACACCTTC
>NA|TRBV20-1|TRBJ1-2|TRBD1
CSAGQGRDGYTF
TGCAGTGCTGGACAGGGGAGGGATGGCTACACCTTC
>few|TRBV6-5|TRBJ1-6|NA
CAISDGGGSPLHF
TGTGCCATCAGTGACGGGGGGGGTTCACCCCTCCACTTT
>NA|TRBV12-3/TRBV12-4|TRBJ2-5|TRBD2
CASSPLAGRREAQHF
TGTGCCAGCAGTCCATTAGCGGGGCGGCGGGAGGCCCAGCACTTC
>many|TRBV7-6|TRBJ1-4|NA
CASSLEPLEKLFF
TGTGCCAGCAGCTTAGAACCATTAGAAAAACTGTTTTTT
>NA|TRBV7-2|TRBJ2-5|NA
CASSQLLVGGYGTETQYF
TGCGCCAGCAGCCAACTCCTGGTTGGCGGCTATGGGACAGAGACCCAGTACTTC
>NA|TRBV7-9|TRBJ1-4|NA
CASSLGSGVLFF
TGTGCCAGCAGCTTAGGGTCCGGGGTACTGTTTTTT
>many|TRBV19|TRBJ2-6|NA
CASREQGFISGANVLTF
TGTGCCAGTAGGGAGCAGGGCTTCATCTCTGGGGCCAACGTCCTGACTTTC
>few|TRBV28|TRBJ1-1|NA
CASQSAFEAFF
TGTGCCAGCCAATCCGCATTTGAAGCTTTCTTT
>NA|TRBV7-9|TRBJ2-7|TRBD1
CASSSPRDRGGEQYF
TGTGCCAGCAGCTCCCCCCGGGACAGGGGAGGCGAGCAGTACTTC
>NA|TRBV10-2|TRBJ2-7|TRBD2
CASSDPSFVRLAGNYEQYF
TGCGCCAGCAGTGACCCCTCGTTCGTAAGACTAGCGGGAAACTACGAGCAGTACTTC
>once|TRBV7-9|TRBJ2-5|NA
CASSLAPGAGWAETQYF
TGTGCCAGCAGCTTGGCCCCTGGGGCGGGGTGGGCAGAGACCCAGTACTTC
>many|TRBV11-2|TRBJ2-2|NA
CASSLVRPGELFF
TGTGCCAGCAGCTTAGTGCGCCCCGGGGAGCTGTTTTTT
>many|TRBV10-3|TRBJ2-6|NA
CAISEWANVLTF
TGTGCCATCAGTGAGTGGGCCAACGTCCTGACTTTC
>NA|TRBV11-2|TRBJ2-2|NA
CASSHPRPANTGELFF
TGTGCCAGCAGCCATCCCCGGCCAGCGAACACCGGGGAGCTGTTTTTT
>NA|TRBV5-1|TRBJ1-1|TRBD1
CASTSASGQESLNTEAFF
TGCGCCAGCACAAGCGCGTCGGGACAGGAGTCTTTGAACACTGAAGCTTTCTTT
>many|TRBV6-6|TRBJ2-2|NA
CASLSAGELFF
TGTGCCAGCCTTTCGGCCGGGGAGCTGTTTTTT
>once|TRBV7-8|TRBJ1-1|NA
CATSRNQVNTEAFF
TGTGCCACGTCGCGAAATCAGGTGAACACTGAAGCTTTCTTT
>many|TRBV13|TRBJ2-7|NA
CASSFRTASYEQYF
TGTGCCAGCAGCTTCAGGACAGCATCCTACGAGCAGTACTTC
>NA|TRBV10-3|TRBJ1-2|NA
CAISQGVEDGYTF
TGTGCCATCAGTCAGGGAGTGGAAGATGGCTACACCTTC
>NA|TRBV10-3|TRBJ2-5|NA
CAIRAERVRETQYF
TGTGCCATCAGGGCCGAAAGGGTGAGAGAGACCCAGTACTTC
>many|TRBV15|TRBJ1-4|NA
CATSRLKGLPKANEKLFF
TGTGCCACCAGCAGATTAAAAGGGCTGCCGAAGGCTAATGAAAAACTGTTTTTT
>many|TRBV24-1|TRBJ1-2|NA
CATSENAGGYGYTF
TGTGCCACCAGTGAGAATGCGGGGGGCTATGGCTACACCTTC
>many|TRBV5-1|TRBJ1-1|TRBD1
CASSSGGTGNLAFF
TGCGCCAGCAGCAGCGGCGGGACAGGGAATCTGGCTTTCTTT
>NA|TRBV11-2|TRBJ2-1|TRBD2
CASSQIAGGHNEQFF
TGTGCCAGCAGCCAGATAGCGGGAGGACACAATGAGCAGTTCTTC
>NA|TRBV11-2|TRBJ1-4|NA
CASSLVGQRRGKLFF
TGTGCCAGCAGCTTAGTAGGACAGCGAAGAGGAAAACTGTTTTTT
>NA|TRBV10-2|TRBJ2-5|NA
CASTGVGGETQYF
TGCGCCAGCACTGGGGTAGGCGGTGAGACCCAGTACTTC
>NA|TRBV7-8|TRBJ1-2|NA
CASSAGGAGGYTF
TGTGCCAGCAGCGCGGGGGGTGCCGGCGGCTACACCTTC
>many|TRBV9|TRBJ2-7|TRBD2
CASSVTSGRTYEQYF
TGTGCCAGCAGCGTGACTAGCGGGAGGACCTACGAGCAGTACTTC
>many|TRBV15|TRBJ2-5|NA
CATSRDVLEVRETQYF
TGTGCCACCAGCAGAGATGTGCTAGAGGTGCGAGAGACCCAGTACTTC
>many|TRBV19|TRBJ1-1|TRBD1
CASSLQQGRAGRTEAFF
TGTGCCAGTAGTTTACAACAGGGGCGCGCAGGTAGAACTGAAGCTTTCTTT
>many|TRBV5-6|TRBJ1-1|NA
CASSLLSTANTEAFF
TGTGCCAGCAGCCTCTTATCCACGGCGAACACTGAAGCTTTCTTT
>many|TRBV6-6|TRBJ2-2|TRBD2
CASSPFSGRASGELFF
TGTGCCAGCAGTCCTTTTAGCGGGAGGGCCAGCGGGGAGCTGTTTTTT
>once|TRBV2|TRBJ2-7|NA
CANDKDRGGVASEQYF
TGTGCCAACGATAAAGACAGGGGAGGGGTTGCGAGCGAGCAGTACTTC
>few|TRBV24-1|TRBJ2-5|NA
CATGQSETQYF
TGTGCCACCGGGCAGTCGGAGACCCAGTACTTC
>many|TRBV24-1|TRBJ1-5|TRBD1
CATSDSQGATNQPQHF
TGTGCCACCAGTGATTCCCAGGGGGCTACCAATCAGCCCCAGCATTTT
>NA|TRBV15|TRBJ1-1|NA
CATSTSGTLITEAFF
TGTGCCACCAGCACCTCTGGGACCTTAATAACTGAAGCTTTCTTT
>once|TRBV29-1|TRBJ1-2|NA
CSVEDSGFGYTF
TGCAGCGTTGAAGATTCTGGGTTTGGCTACACCTTC
>NA|TRBV15|TRBJ2-7|TRBD2
CATSRASGSTYEQYF
TGTGCCACCAGCAGGGCTAGCGGGTCCACCTACGAGCAGTACTTC
>NA|TRBV7-9|TRBJ1-2|TRBD1
CASRDRGQTYGYTF
TGTGCCAGCAGGGACCGGGGACAGACGTATGGCTACACCTTC
>NA|TRBV20-1|TRBJ2-5|TRBD2
CSASSGGRGVETQYF
TGCAGTGCCAGCAGCGGCGGGAGGGGTGTGGAGACCCAGTACTTC
>NA|TRBV12-3/TRBV12-4|TRBJ1-2|NA
CASSFRGYTF
TGTGCCAGCAGTTTTCGTGGCTACACCTTC
>NA|TRBV2|TRBJ2-7|NA
CASRATYEQYF
TGTGCCAGCCGGGCAACCTACGAGCAGTACTTC
>few|TRBV14|TRBJ2-7|NA
CASSFEGGEQYF
TGTGCCAGCAGCTTTGAGGGGGGGGAGCAGTACTTC
>many|TRBV4-1|TRBJ1-4|NA
CASSQDQANEKLFF
TGCGCCAGCAGCCAAGATCAGGCTAATGAAAAACTGTTTTTT
>many|TRBV2|TRBJ2-2|TRBD2
CASRPTSGSVPGELFF
TGTGCCAGCAGACCAACTAGCGGGAGTGTTCCCGGGGAGCTGTTTTTT
>once|TRBV5-1|TRBJ2-7|TRBD1
CASSQETGATSYEQYF
TGTGCCAGCAGCCAAGAGACAGGGGCGACTTCCTACGAGCAGTACTTC
>many|TRBV29-1|TRBJ2-7|NA
CSVEGAGWGSYEQYF
TGCAGCGTTGAAGGGGCGGGGTGGGGATCCTACGAGCAGTACTTC
>many|TRBV20-1|TRBJ1-5|TRBD1
CSASSFGQGEQPQHF
TGCAGTGCTAGCTCATTTGGACAGGGCGAGCAGCCCCAGCATTTT
>NA|TRBV24-1|TRBJ2-5|TRBD2
CATSDFYGGGGLAWETQYF
TGTGCCACCAGTGATTTTTACGGCGGGGGGGGACTAGCGTGGGAGACCCAGTACTTC
>NA|TRBV25-1|TRBJ1-1|TRBD1
CASRSNPAGGNAEAFF
TGTGCCAGCAGATCCAACCCGGCAGGGGGGAACGCTGAAGCTTTCTTT
>many|TRBV20-1|TRBJ1-6|NA
CSANSLGNSPLHF
TGCAGTGCAAACTCCCTAGGGAATTCACCCCTCCACTTT
>NA|TRBV14|TRBJ1-4|TRBD1
CASRQGQGGEKLFF
TGTGCCAGCCGCCAGGGACAGGGAGGGGAAAAACTGTTTTTT
>many|TRBV7-9|TRBJ1-1|TRBD1
CASSYQGAATEAFF
TGTGCCAGCAGCTACCAGGGGGCGGCCACTGAAGCTTTCTTT